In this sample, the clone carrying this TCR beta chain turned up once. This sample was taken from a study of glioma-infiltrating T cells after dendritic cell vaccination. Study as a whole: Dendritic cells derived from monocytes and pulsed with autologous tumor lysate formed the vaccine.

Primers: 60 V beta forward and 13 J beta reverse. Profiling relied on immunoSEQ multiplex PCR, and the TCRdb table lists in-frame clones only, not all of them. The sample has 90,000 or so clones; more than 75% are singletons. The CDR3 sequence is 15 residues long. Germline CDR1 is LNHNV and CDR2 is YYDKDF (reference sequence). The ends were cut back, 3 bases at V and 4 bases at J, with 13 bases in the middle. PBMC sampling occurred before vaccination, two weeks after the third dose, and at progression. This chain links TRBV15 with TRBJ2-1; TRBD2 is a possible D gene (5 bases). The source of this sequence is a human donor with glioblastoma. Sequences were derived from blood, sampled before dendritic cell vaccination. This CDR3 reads CATSREEAPYNEQFF. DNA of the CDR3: TGTGCCACCAGCAGGGAGGAGGCACCTTACAATGAGCAGTTCTTC. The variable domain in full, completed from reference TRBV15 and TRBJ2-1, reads DAMVIQNPRYQVTQFGKPVTLSCSQTLNHNVMYWYQQKSSQAPKLLFHYYDKDFNNEADTPDNFQSRRPNTSFCFLDIRSPGLGDTAMYLCATSREEAPYNEQFFGPGTRLTVL.